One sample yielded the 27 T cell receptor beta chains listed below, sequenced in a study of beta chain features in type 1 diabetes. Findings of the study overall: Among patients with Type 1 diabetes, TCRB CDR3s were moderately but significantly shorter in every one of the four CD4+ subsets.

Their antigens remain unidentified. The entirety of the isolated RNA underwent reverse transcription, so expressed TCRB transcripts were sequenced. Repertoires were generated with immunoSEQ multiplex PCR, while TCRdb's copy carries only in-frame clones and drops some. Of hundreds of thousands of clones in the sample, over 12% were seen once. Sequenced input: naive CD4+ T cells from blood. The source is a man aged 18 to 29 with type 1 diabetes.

CDR3 residues: CASSLGGTHDPQYF. CDR3 nucleotides: TGTGCCAGCAGCTTAGGAGGGACGCATGACCCGCAGTATTTT. The chain has TRBV7-9 and TRBJ2-3; D assignment may be TRBD1 or TRBD2 (5 bases each). This CDR3 contains 14 residues. Trimming took 1 base from V and 10 from J, leaving 15 bases between them. Germline CDR1 and CDR2: SEHNR and FQNEAQ (reference sequence). Drawing the rest from reference TRBV7-9 and TRBJ2-3, the complete variable domain is DTGVSQNPRHKITKRGQNVTFRCDPISEHNRLYWYRQTLGQGPEFLTYFQNEAQLEKSRLLSDRFSAERPKGSFSTLEIQRTEQGDSAMYLCASSLGGTHDPQYFGPGTRLTVL.

Written as DNA, the CDR3 is TGTGCCAGCAGTGATAACCCATCCCGGGACAGTTCTTACTACACCTTC. Protein product: CASSDNPSRDSSYYTF. The J gene is TRBJ1-2, the V gene TRBV27, with TRBD1 identical over 7 bases. This CDR3 spans 16 amino acids. Germline V lookup: CDR1 MNHEY, CDR2 SMNVEV (reference sequence). V was pared by 5 bases and J by 10 bases, with 19 bases of the junction left unmatched.

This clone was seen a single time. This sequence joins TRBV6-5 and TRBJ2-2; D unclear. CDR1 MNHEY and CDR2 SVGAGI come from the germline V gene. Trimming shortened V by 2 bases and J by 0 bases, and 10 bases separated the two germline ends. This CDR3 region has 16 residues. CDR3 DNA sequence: TGTGCCAGCAGTTACCCCTCAGGCGCGAACACCGGGGAGCTGTTTTTT. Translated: CASSYPSGANTGELFF.

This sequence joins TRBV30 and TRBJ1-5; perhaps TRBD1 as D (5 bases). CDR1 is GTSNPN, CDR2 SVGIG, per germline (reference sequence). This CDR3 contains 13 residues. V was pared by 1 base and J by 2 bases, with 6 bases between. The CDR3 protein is CAWSETGNQPQHF. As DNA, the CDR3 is TGTGCCTGGAGTGAGACAGGCAATCAGCCCCAGCATTTT. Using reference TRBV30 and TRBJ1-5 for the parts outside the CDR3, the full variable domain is SQTIHQWPATLVQPVGSPLSLECTVEGTSNPNLYWYRQAAGRGLQLLFYSVGIGQISSEVPQNLSASRPQDRQFILSSKKLLLSDSGFYLCAWSETGNQPQHFGDGTRLSIL.

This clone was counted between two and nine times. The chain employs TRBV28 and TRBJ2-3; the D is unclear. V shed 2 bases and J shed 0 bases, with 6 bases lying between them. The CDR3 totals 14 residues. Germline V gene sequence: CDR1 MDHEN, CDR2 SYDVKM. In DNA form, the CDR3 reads TGTGCCAGCAGTTTAGTCGCTAGCACAGATACGCAGTATTTT. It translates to CASSLVASTDTQYF.

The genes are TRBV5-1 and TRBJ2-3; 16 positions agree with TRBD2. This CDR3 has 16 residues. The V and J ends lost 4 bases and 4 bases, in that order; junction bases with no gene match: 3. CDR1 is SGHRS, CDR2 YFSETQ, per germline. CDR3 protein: CASSQGLAGGSDTQYF. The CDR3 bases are TGCGCCAGCAGCCAGGGACTAGCGGGAGGGTCAGATACGCAGTATTTT.

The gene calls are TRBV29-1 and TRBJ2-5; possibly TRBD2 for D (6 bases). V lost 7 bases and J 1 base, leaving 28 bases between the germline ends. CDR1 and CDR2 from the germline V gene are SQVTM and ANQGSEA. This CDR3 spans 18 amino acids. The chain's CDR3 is CSAGHGVGLRQTQETQYF. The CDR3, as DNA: TGCAGCGCCGGCCATGGGGTCGGACTAAGACAGACCCAAGAGACCCAGTACTTC.

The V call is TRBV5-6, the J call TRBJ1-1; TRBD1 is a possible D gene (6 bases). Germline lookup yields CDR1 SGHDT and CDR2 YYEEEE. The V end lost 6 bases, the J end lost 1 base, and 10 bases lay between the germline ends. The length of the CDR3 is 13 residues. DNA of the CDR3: TGTGCCAGCACCCCGGACAGGAACACTGAAGCTTTCTTT. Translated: CASTPDRNTEAFF.

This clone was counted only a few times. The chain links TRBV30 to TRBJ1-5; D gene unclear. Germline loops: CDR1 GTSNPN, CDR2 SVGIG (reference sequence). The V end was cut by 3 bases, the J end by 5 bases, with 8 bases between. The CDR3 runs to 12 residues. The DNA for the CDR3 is TGTGCCTGGAGCCAAGGGTATCAGCCCCAGCATTTT. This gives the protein CAWSQGYQPQHF.

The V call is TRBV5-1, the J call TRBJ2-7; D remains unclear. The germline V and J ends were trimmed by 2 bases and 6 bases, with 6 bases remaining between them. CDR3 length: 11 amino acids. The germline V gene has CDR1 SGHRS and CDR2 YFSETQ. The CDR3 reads CASSFDAEQYF. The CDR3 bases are TGCGCCAGCAGCTTTGACGCCGAGCAGTACTTC.

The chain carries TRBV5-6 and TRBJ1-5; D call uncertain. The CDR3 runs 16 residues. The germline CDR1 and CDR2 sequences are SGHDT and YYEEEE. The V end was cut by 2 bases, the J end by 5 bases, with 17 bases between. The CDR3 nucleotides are TGTGCCAGCAGCTTATGGACGCTAATCCTTGATCAGCCCCAGCATTTT. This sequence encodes CASSLWTLILDQPQHF. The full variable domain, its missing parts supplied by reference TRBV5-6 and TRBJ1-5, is DAGVTQSPTHLIKTRGQQVTLRCSPKSGHDTVSWYQQALGQGPQFIFQYYEEEERQRGNFPDRFSGHQFPNYSSELNVNALLLGDSALYLCASSLWTLILDQPQHFGDGTRLSIL.

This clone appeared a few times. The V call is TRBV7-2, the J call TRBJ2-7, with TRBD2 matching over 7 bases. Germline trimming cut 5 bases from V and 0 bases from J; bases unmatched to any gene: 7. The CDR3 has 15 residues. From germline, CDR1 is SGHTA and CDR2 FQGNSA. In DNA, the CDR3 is TGTGCCAGCAGCCCTGACTGGGGGGGCTCCTACGAGCAGTACTTC. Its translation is CASSPDWGGSYEQYF.

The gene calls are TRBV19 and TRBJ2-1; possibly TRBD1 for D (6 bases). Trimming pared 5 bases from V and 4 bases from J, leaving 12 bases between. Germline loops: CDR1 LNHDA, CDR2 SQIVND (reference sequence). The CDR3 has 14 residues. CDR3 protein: CASSWDTYYNEQFF. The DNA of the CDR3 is TGTGCCAGTAGTTGGGACACCTATTACAATGAGCAGTTCTTC.

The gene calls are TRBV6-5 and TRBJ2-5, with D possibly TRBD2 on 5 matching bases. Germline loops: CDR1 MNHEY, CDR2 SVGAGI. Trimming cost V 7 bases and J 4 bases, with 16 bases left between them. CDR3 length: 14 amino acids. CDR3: CASTPGRAGETQYF. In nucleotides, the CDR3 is TGTGCCAGCACCCCGGGAAGGGCGGGAGAGACCCAGTACTTC.

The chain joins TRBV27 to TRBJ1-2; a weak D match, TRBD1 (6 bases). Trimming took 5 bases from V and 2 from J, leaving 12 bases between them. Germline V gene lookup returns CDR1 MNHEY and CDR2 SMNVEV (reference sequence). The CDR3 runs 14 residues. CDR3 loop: CASSPATGNYGYTF. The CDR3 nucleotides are TGTGCCAGCAGTCCAGCGACAGGCAACTATGGCTACACCTTC.

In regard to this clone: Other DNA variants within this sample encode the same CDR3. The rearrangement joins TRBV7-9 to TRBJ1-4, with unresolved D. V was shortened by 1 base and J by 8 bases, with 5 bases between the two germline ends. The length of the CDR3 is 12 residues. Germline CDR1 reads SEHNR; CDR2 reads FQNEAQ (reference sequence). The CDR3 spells CASSLEGEKLFF. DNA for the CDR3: TGTGCCAGCAGCTTAGAAGGAGAAAAACTGTTTTTT.

The CDR3 sequence: CASARQGVTYNEQFF. The DNA for the CDR3 is TGTGCCAGCGCCCGACAGGGCGTTACCTACAATGAGCAGTTCTTC. This sequence joins TRBV28 and TRBJ2-1; 7 bases map to TRBD1. V lost 8 bases to trimming and J lost 2 bases; unmatched junction nucleotides: 9. Germline CDR1 reads MDHEN; CDR2 reads SYDVKM. CDR3 length: 15 residues.

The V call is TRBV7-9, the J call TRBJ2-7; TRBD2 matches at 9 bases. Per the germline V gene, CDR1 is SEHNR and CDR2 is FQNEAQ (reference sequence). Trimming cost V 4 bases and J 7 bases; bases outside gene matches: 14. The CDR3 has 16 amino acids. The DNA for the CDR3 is TGTGCCAGCAGCTCCCCTACTAGCGGGCTCCCGGGGGAGCAGTACTTC. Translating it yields CASSSPTSGLPGEQYF.

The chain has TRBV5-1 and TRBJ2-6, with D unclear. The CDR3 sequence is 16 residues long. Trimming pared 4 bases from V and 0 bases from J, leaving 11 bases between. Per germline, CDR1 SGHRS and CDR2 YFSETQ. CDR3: CASSPRFPSGANVLTF. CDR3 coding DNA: TGCGCCAGCAGCCCCCGGTTCCCCTCTGGGGCCAACGTCCTGACTTTC.

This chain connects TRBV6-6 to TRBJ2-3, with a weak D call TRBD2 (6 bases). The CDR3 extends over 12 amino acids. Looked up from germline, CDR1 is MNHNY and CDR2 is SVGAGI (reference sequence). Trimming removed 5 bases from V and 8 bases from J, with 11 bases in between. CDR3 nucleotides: TGTGCCAGCAGTCACCCCGGGGGTACGCAGTATTTT. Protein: CASSHPGGTQYF.

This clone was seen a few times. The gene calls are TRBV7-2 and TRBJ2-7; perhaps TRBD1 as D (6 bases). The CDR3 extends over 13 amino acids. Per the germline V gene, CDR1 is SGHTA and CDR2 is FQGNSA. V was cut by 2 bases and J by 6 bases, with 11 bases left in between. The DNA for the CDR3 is TGTGCCAGCAGCTTACCAGGGGTCCCCGAGCAGTACTTC. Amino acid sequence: CASSLPGVPEQYF. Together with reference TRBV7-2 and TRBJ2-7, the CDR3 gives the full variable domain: GAGVSQSPSNKVTEKGKDVELRCDPISGHTALYWYRQSLGQGLEFLIYFQGNSAPDKSGLPSDRFSAERTGGSVSTLTIQRTQQEDSAVYLCASSLPGVPEQYFGPGTRLTVT.

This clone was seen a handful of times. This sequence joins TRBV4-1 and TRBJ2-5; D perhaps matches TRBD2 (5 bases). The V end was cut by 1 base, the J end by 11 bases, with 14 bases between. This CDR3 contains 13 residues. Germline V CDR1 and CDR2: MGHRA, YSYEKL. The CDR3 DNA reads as TGCGCCAGCAGCCAAGGACTCCCCGGGAAGCAGTACTTC. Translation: CASSQGLPGKQYF.

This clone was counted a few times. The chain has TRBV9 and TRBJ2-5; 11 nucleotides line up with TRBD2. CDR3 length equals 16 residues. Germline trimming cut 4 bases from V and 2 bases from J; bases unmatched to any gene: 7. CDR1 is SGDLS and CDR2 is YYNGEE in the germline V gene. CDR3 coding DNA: TGTGCCAGCAGCCCTGGGACTAGCGGAGTTCAAGAGACCCAGTACTTC. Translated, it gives CASSPGTSGVQETQYF.

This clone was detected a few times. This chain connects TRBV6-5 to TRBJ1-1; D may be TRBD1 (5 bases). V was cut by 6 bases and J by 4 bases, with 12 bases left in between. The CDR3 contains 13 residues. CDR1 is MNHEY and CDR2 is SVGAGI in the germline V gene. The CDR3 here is CASRPPGGTEAFF. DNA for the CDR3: TGTGCCAGCAGACCCCCGGGGGGCACTGAAGCTTTCTTT.

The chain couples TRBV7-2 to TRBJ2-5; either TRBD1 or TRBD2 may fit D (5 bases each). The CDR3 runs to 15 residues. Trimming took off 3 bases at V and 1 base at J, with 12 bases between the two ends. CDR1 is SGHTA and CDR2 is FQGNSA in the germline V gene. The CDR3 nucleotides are TGTGCCAGCAGCTTGGTGGGGGTCAGCCAAGAGACCCAGTACTTC. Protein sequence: CASSLVGVSQETQYF.

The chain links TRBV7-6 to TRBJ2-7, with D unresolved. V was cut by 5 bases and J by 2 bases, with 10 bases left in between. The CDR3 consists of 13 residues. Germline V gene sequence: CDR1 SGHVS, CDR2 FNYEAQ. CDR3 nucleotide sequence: TGTGCCAGCAGCCGGTCCTCAGCCTACGAGCAGTACTTC. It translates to CASSRSSAYEQYF.

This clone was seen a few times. CDR3 protein: CASSEGARGEKLFF. CDR3 sequence (DNA): TGTGCCAGCAGTGAAGGGGCCAGGGGGGAAAAACTGTTTTTT. The chain is built from TRBV6-1 and TRBJ1-4, with 7 bases fitting TRBD1. The J segment lost 8 bases and the V segment lost 1 base, leaving 4 bases of the junction unmatched. Per the germline V gene, CDR1 is MNHNS and CDR2 is SASEGT. This CDR3 has 14 amino acids.